The next 31 T cell receptor beta chains were all read from a single sample in a study of metastatic and nonmetastatic thyroid tumors. The entire patient cohort was treatment-naive prior to thyroid surgery. TCRdb reassembled clones from the PCR reads with MiXCR. The sample includes under 20,000 clones, about 28% of them seen just once. The sequenced sample consisted of tumor tissue. The receptors derive from a female donor with papillary thyroid cancer or a benign thyroid nodule (not recorded which). Some clones in this sample may be carry-over from other donors' samples.

Note on this clone: The CDR3 does not end in the conserved phenylalanine or tryptophan, so this is likely a read error. The genes are TRBV20-1 and TRBJ2-1; 13 nucleotides align to TRBD2. The trim removed 6 bases at V and 4 bases at J, leaving 6 bases unmatched. Germline V CDR1 and CDR2: DFQATT, SNEGSKA (reference sequence). CDR3 length: 15 amino acids. CDR3 amino acids: CSATLAGGSYNEQFS. The CDR3 DNA reads TGCAGTGCCACACTAGCGGGAGGGTCTTACAATGAGCAGTTCTCC.

This clone was seen many times. The gene calls are TRBV7-9 and TRBJ2-1, with unresolved D. V was cut by 5 bases and J by 6 bases, with 14 bases left in between. The CDR3 is 14 amino acids. Germline CDR1 reads SEHNR; CDR2 reads FQNEAQ (reference sequence). As DNA, the CDR3 is TGTGCCAGCAGCGGGCCCCGAGAAGGCAATGAGCAGTTCTTC. Amino acid sequence: CASSGPREGNEQFF.

J is TRBJ2-5 and V is TRBV2, with D perhaps TRBD2 (5 bases). CDR3 length: 15 amino acids. V gave up 5 bases and J gave up 5 bases, with 18 bases separating them. Looked up from germline, CDR1 is SNHLY and CDR2 is FYNNEI. CDR3 bases: TGTGCCAGCAGTATTAAGCGGACCCAATTCGAGACCCAGTACTTC. It specifies CASSIKRTQFETQYF.

The chain employs TRBV28 and TRBJ2-7; 8 nucleotides agree with TRBD2. CDR3 length: 12 residues. Losses at the gene ends were 6 bases for V and 2 bases for J; bases not matched to a gene: 0. Germline V gene data show CDR1 as MDHEN and CDR2 as SYDVKM. The CDR3 sequence is CASRGLAYEQYF. CDR3 nucleotides: TGTGCCAGCAGGGGACTAGCCTACGAGCAGTACTTC. Full variable domain (outside the CDR3, taken from reference TRBV28 and TRBJ2-7): DVKVTQSSRYLVKRTGEKVFLECVQDMDHENMFWYRQDPGLGLRLIYFSYDVKMKEKGDIPEGYSVSREKKERFSLILESASTNQTSMYLCASRGLAYEQYFGPGTRLTVT.

This clone showed up just a few times. The rearrangement uses TRBV24-1 and TRBJ1-2; no clear D. Germline V CDR1 and CDR2: KGHDR, SFDVKD. There are 14 residues in the CDR3. Deletions cut 4 bases from V and 8 bases from J, with 16 bases between. This chain's CDR3 is CATSDPGGIGGYTF. The CDR3 DNA sequence: TGTGCCACCAGTGACCCTGGAGGGATAGGGGGCTACACCTTC.

This chain connects TRBV11-2 to TRBJ2-1; 9 bases are a match to TRBD1. Unmatched junction bases numbered 4, after V lost 3 bases and J lost 7 bases. Germline lookup yields CDR1 SGHAT and CDR2 FQNNGV. The CDR3 has 14 residues. This CDR3 reads CASSFTQGANEQFF. The CDR3, as DNA: TGTGCCAGCAGCTTTACACAGGGGGCAAATGAGCAGTTCTTC.

This clone was counted ten times or more. The rearrangement uses TRBV7-6 and TRBJ2-7; 7 bases agree with TRBD1. Germline V gives CDR1 SGHVS, CDR2 FNYEAQ. This CDR3 comprises 14 residues. The J segment lost 9 bases and the V segment lost 5 bases, leaving 13 bases of the junction unmatched. Written as DNA, the CDR3 is TGTGCCAGCAGCCTGTGGGGACAGACTACTCCGCAGTACTTC. Residues: CASSLWGQTTPQYF.

In this sample, this clone turned up many times. The rearrangement uses TRBV12-3 or TRBV12-4 and TRBJ2-7; D is ambiguous. This CDR3 is built from 14 residues. V lost 6 bases to trimming and J lost 5 bases, with 17 bases between them. CDR3 region: CASSPSYGGDEQYF. The CDR3 DNA is TGTGCCAGCAGCCCCTCCTACGGTGGTGACGAGCAGTACTTC.

Sample share makes this clone medium-sized (0.01 to 0.1%). This rearrangement joins TRBV6-1 to TRBJ2-2, with a weak D call TRBD2 (5 bases). This CDR3 comprises 13 residues. The V gene lost 7 bases and the J gene lost 5 bases, with 11 bases spanning the gap. Germline CDR1 and CDR2: MNHNS and SASEGT. The CDR3 bases are TGTGCCAGCACTATACTAGGGACCGGGGAGCTGTTTTTT. Encoded protein: CASTILGTGELFF.

The rearrangement links TRBV7-9 to TRBJ1-2; TRBD1 aligns across 7 bases. V shed 5 bases and J 9 bases; nucleotides not matched to a gene: 3. The germline CDR1 and CDR2 sequences are SEHNR and FQNEAQ (reference sequence). This CDR3 contains 11 residues. The CDR3 DNA is TGTGCCAGCAGCAGACAGGGAAGCTACACCTTC. Translation: CASSRQGSYTF.

The chain carries TRBV6-1 and TRBJ1-6; the D is unclear. V was pared by 8 bases and J by 8 bases, with 22 bases between. The CDR3 totals 16 residues. Germline values: CDR1 MNHNS, CDR2 SASEGT. The CDR3 region is CASALRETPWDSPLHF. CDR3 coding DNA: TGTGCCAGCGCCCTCCGAGAGACCCCCTGGGATTCACCCCTCCACTTT.

This clone was counted ten times or more. The V call is TRBV18, the J call TRBJ1-1; 7 bases are a match to TRBD1. Trimming took 8 bases from V and 4 from J; bases not matched to a gene: 7. The germline V gene encodes CDR1 KGHSH and CDR2 LQKENI. CDR3 length: 13 residues. The CDR3 coding sequence is TGTGCCAGCCAGGGGGGGGGGCGCACTGAAGCTTTCTTT. Its translation is CASQGGGRTEAFF.

This clone was seen only a few times. The genes are TRBV28 and TRBJ1-5, with no clear D. The CDR3 covers 16 residues. Germline V gene lookup returns CDR1 MDHEN and CDR2 SYDVKM. V was pared by 5 bases and J by 6 bases, with 20 bases between. Here the CDR3 reads CASSRRPQSRRQPQHF. The CDR3 DNA follows: TGTGCCAGCAGTCGTCGTCCCCAGTCGCGGCGTCAGCCCCAGCATTTT.

V is TRBV11-2 and J is TRBJ2-7; D is undetermined. Germline CDR1 and CDR2: SGHAT and FQNNGV. Trimming took off 2 bases at V and 3 bases at J, with 20 bases between the two ends. The length of the CDR3 is 17 residues. CDR3 sequence (DNA): TGTGCCAGCAGCTTATCTTCCGGATTAGGGCCAAGCTACGAGCAGTACTTC. Protein: CASSLSSGLGPSYEQYF.

This chain joins TRBV9 and TRBJ2-3; D may match TRBD1 or TRBD2 (6 bases each). Trimming stripped 2 bases from V and 2 bases from J, with 9 bases between. This CDR3 is built from 14 residues. Germline CDR1 is SGDLS and CDR2 is YYNGEE. In DNA, the CDR3 is TGTGCCAGCAGCGTCCGGGGGCTCACAGATACGCAGTATTTT. Its translation is CASSVRGLTDTQYF.

This rearrangement joins TRBV11-2 to TRBJ1-2; the D gene is possibly TRBD1 (5 bases). Trimming left V 3 bases short and J 5 bases short, with 16 bases between. CDR1 is SGHAT and CDR2 is FQNNGV in the germline V gene. The CDR3 sequence is 15 residues long. DNA of the CDR3: TGTGCCAGCAGCTTGGGCTGGGGGGATGTATATGGCTACACCTTC. This sequence encodes CASSLGWGDVYGYTF.

V usage is TRBV4-2 and J usage is TRBJ2-7, with TRBD2 matching over 8 bases. V gave up 5 bases and J gave up 5 bases; unmatched junction bases: 8. The CDR3 consists of 14 residues. CDR1 is LGHNA and CDR2 is YNFKEQ in the germline V gene. CDR3 in amino acids: CASSSREGRNEQYF. DNA for the CDR3: TGTGCCAGCAGCAGCCGGGAGGGCCGTAACGAGCAGTACTTC.

Comments on this clone: A junction end diverges from the germline sequence, so it may reflect a read error. The chain has TRBV19 and TRBJ1-5; D might be TRBD1 (5 bases). Germline CDR1 and CDR2: LNHDA and SQIVND (reference sequence). The CDR3 is 15 residues long. CDR3 amino acids: CGSSRVGPSNQPQHF. DNA for the CDR3: TGTGGCAGTAGTCGAGTGGGACCTAGCAATCAGCCCCAGCATTTT.

V is TRBV5-1 and J is TRBJ2-5, with TRBD1 identical over 7 bases. CDR1 and CDR2 from the germline V gene are SGHRS and YFSETQ. This CDR3 is 16 amino acids long. J was trimmed by 1 base and V by 0 bases; bases with no gene match: 6. The CDR3 region is CASSLVSRGIQETQYF. In DNA form, the CDR3 reads TGCGCCAGCAGCTTGGTCAGCAGGGGGATCCAAGAGACCCAGTACTTC.

By proportion, this clone is medium-sized. The rearrangement uses TRBV7-8 and TRBJ1-2, with a weak D call TRBD1 (5 bases). There are 14 residues in the CDR3. The V and J ends lost 0 bases and 8 bases respectively, with 13 bases between them. The germline V gene encodes CDR1 SGHVS and CDR2 FQNEAQ. DNA for the CDR3: TGTGCCAGCAGCTTAGCCGGGACGGAGAGAGGCTACACCTTC. The encoded protein is CASSLAGTERGYTF. Complete variable domain (other parts from reference TRBV7-8 and TRBJ1-2): GAGVSQSPRYKVAKRGQDVALRCDPISGHVSLFWYQQALGQGPEFLTYFQNEAQLDKSGLPSDRFFAERPEGSVSTLKIQRTQQEDSAVYLCASSLAGTERGYTFGSGTRLTVV.

The chain couples TRBV28 to TRBJ1-5, with D possibly matching TRBD1 (5 bases). Trimming removed 6 bases from V and 4 bases from J, with 10 bases in between. Germline V gene lookup returns CDR1 MDHEN and CDR2 SYDVKM. The CDR3 is 13 residues long. CDR3 coding DNA: TGTGCCAGCAGCCCGGGACTAAATCAGCCCCAGCATTTT. Translation: CASSPGLNQPQHF.

In this sample, this clone is medium-sized. The J gene is TRBJ1-5, the V gene TRBV6-2 or TRBV6-3; tentative D call: TRBD1 (5 bases). This CDR3 has 12 amino acids. Germline loops: CDR1 MNHEY, CDR2 SVGEGT. V gave up 2 bases and J gave up 11 bases, with 10 bases separating them. The CDR3, as DNA: TGTGCCAGCAGTTACGGTCAGGGCGCCCAGCATTTT. Its translation is CASSYGQGAQHF.

This clone was picked up one time. The chain has TRBV19 and TRBJ2-4; 14 bases agree with TRBD2. The CDR3 length is 17 residues. The germline gives CDR1 LNHDA, CDR2 SQIVND (reference sequence). The V and J ends lost 7 bases and 6 bases, in that order; junction bases with no gene match: 11. The CDR3 nucleotides are TGTGCCAGTATTATGACTAGCGGGAGGGCCTGGCGAAACATTCAGTACTTC. As protein: CASIMTSGRAWRNIQYF.

There are many counts of this clone. The J gene is TRBJ1-5, the V gene TRBV15, with D unresolved. Germline V gene sequence: CDR1 LNHNV, CDR2 YYDKDF (reference sequence). The ends were cut back, 1 base at V and 3 bases at J, with 1 base in the middle. The length of the CDR3 is 12 residues. The CDR3 bases are TGTGCCACCAGCAGAGTCAATCAGCCCCAGCATTTT. Translation gives CATSRVNQPQHF.

This clone came up once. V usage is TRBV7-2 and J usage is TRBJ2-7; a weak D match, TRBD2 (6 bases). The CDR3 is 13 residues long. Per germline, CDR1 SGHTA and CDR2 FQGNSA. The V gene lost 3 bases and the J gene lost 3 bases, with 9 bases spanning the gap. This CDR3 is CASSLGLFYEQYF. The DNA of the CDR3 is TGTGCCAGCAGCTTGGGACTTTTCTACGAGCAGTACTTC.

This clone was found a few times. V usage is TRBV19 and J usage is TRBJ2-1; TRBD2 might be the D (5 bases). V dropped 6 bases and J dropped 2 bases, with 14 bases sitting between them. The CDR3 length is 15 residues. Germline values: CDR1 LNHDA, CDR2 SQIVND (reference sequence). The CDR3 reads CASSLIVGTYNEQFF. For the CDR3, the DNA is TGTGCCAGTAGCCTCATAGTCGGGACCTACAATGAGCAGTTCTTC.

This clone was counted ten times or more. This chain uses TRBV11-1 with TRBJ1-3, with TRBD1 as a possible D gene (5 bases). Germline CDR1 is SGHAT and CDR2 is FQDESV (reference sequence). Trimming stripped 0 bases from V and 3 bases from J, with 15 bases between. The CDR3 covers 17 residues. CDR3 DNA sequence: TGTGCCAGCAGCTTAGCGGGGGTAGCTGCTCTTGGAAACACCATATATTTT. This translates into CASSLAGVAALGNTIYF.

This chain uses TRBV11-2 with TRBJ2-7; no clear D. CDR1 and CDR2 (germline): SGHAT, FQNNGV. This CDR3 region has 16 residues. V lost 2 bases and J lost 4, with 18 bases in between. The CDR3 spells CASSLTPSFEVYEQYF. For the CDR3, the DNA is TGTGCCAGCAGCTTAACACCCTCCTTCGAGGTATACGAGCAGTACTTC.

The chain is built from TRBV9 and TRBJ1-1, with D perhaps TRBD1 (5 bases). V gave up 4 bases and J gave up 10 bases, with 14 bases separating them. Per the germline V gene, CDR1 is SGDLS and CDR2 is YYNGEE. CDR3 length equals 12 residues. The CDR3 sequence is CASSPRWGRAFF. CDR3 in DNA: TGTGCCAGCAGCCCACGGTGGGGCCGAGCTTTCTTT.

This clone is categorized as medium-sized. The chain employs TRBV9 and TRBJ2-7; TRBD1 might be the D (5 bases). CDR3 size: 17 residues. The V gene's germline CDR1 is SGDLS and CDR2 YYNGEE. V was trimmed by 3 bases and J by 3 bases, leaving 22 bases between them. DNA of the CDR3: TGTGCCAGCAGCGCCCTACCGACAGCCCAAATCCTCTACGAGCAGTACTTC. Amino acids: CASSALPTAQILYEQYF. Full variable domain (remainder filled in from reference TRBV9 and TRBJ2-7): DSGVTQTPKHLITATGQRVTLRCSPRSGDLSVYWYQQSLDQGLQFLIQYYNGEERAKGNILERFSAQQFPDLHSELNLSSLELGDSALYFCASSALPTAQILYEQYFGPGTRLTVT.

The chain uses TRBV20-1 and TRBJ1-3, with a tentative D call TRBD1 (6 bases). Germline assignment: CDR1 DFQATT and CDR2 SNEGSKA (reference sequence). V was trimmed by 5 bases and J by 0 bases, leaving 14 bases between them. The CDR3 runs 15 residues. The CDR3 DNA reads as TGCAGTGCTTACCACCAGGGGTTCTCTGGAAACACCATATATTTT. This codes for CSAYHQGFSGNTIYF.